This is a list of T cell receptor beta chains from one sample in a study of neurological immune-mediated disorders. One entry per CDR3 protein results from TCRdb running MiXCR on the 5' RACE reads. The table records 81,000 or so distinct CDR3 sequences, about 12% of them present only once. The sample comprised PBMCs. These receptors were taken from a female donor with HTLV-1-associated myelopathy (HAM/TSP). CDR3s include the opening cysteine and the closing phenylalanine or tryptophan. The D gene is left open where the match is weak.

v_gene,j_gene,d_gene,CDR3aa
TRBV20-1,TRBJ2-7,TRBD2,CSAENLIAGATYEQYF
TRBV7-9,TRBJ1-6,NA,CASSPRDTLHF
TRBV28,TRBJ2-1,TRBD1,CASSLWVRGQVNEQFF
TRBV3-1,TRBJ2-7,NA,CASSRYRDNEQYF
TRBV5-1,TRBJ2-1,NA,CASSLAGAANLNEQFF
TRBV9,TRBJ2-1,TRBD2,CASSEAGTSSNEQFF
TRBV5-1,TRBJ1-3,NA,CASSLPTGSSGNTIYF
TRBV7-2,TRBJ2-5,NA,CASSGRRQETQYF
TRBV5-1,TRBJ2-2,NA,CASSLNTLPNTGELFF
TRBV29-1,TRBJ1-5,NA,CSVLVEGYSNQPQHF
TRBV5-1,TRBJ1-1,NA,CASSLAAGLNTEAFF
TRBV7-2,TRBJ2-1,NA,CASSLGGSYEQFF
TRBV5-1,TRBJ2-3,NA,CASSLAPTDTQYF
TRBV5-1,TRBJ2-2,TRBD1,CASSYGDRETGELFF
TRBV7-9,TRBJ2-3,NA,CASSHRGGPDTQYF
TRBV4-1,TRBJ2-2,NA,CASSQITPNTGELFF
TRBV6-6,TRBJ2-7,NA,CASNRGAYEQYF
TRBV5-1,TRBJ1-2,NA,CASSSRTAGRNGYTF
TRBV2,TRBJ2-1,NA,CASFRGSDRSYNEQFF
TRBV5-4,TRBJ2-5,NA,CASSLVEETQYF
TRBV29-1,TRBJ2-7,NA,CSAGGGTGTYEQYF
TRBV20-1,TRBJ2-1,NA,CSARDNEQFF
TRBV12-3/TRBV12-4,TRBJ2-1,NA,CASRKRRFGQGSYNEQFF
TRBV20-1,TRBJ2-1,TRBD2,CSARRTSGGEQFF
TRBV27,TRBJ2-7,NA,CASSRDPRKEQYF
TRBV6-5,TRBJ2-3,NA,CASSSSWGTDTQYF
TRBV27,TRBJ1-5,TRBD1,CASRGTGNQPQHF
TRBV7-9,TRBJ1-5,NA,CASSLGGYGGRNQPQHF
TRBV2,TRBJ1-2,NA,CASSEGGIAYGYTF
TRBV10-3,TRBJ2-7,NA,CAISQQDSYEQYF
TRBV20-1,TRBJ2-5,NA,CSASSRGPRGRSGETQYF
TRBV10-3,TRBJ2-1,TRBD1,CAIRAKQGVSYNEQFF
TRBV5-1,TRBJ2-7,NA,CASSRDGGKAEQYF
TRBV12-3/TRBV12-4,TRBJ2-3,NA,CASSPGQGGPKQYF
TRBV5-1,TRBJ2-6,NA,CARSVGTTLSGANVLTF
TRBV30,TRBJ1-6,NA,CAWSVFGDSPLHF
TRBV5-5,TRBJ1-2,NA,CASSLGGGVDTF
TRBV18,TRBJ2-4,TRBD1,CASSPPAGGTDIQYF
TRBV2,TRBJ2-3,NA,CASQDFFTDTQYF
TRBV14,TRBJ2-3,NA,CASSQLGATDTQYF
TRBV29-1,TRBJ2-4,TRBD2,CSVRRGGRDIQYF
TRBV18,TRBJ2-5,TRBD1,CASSPGQGARETQYF
TRBV27,TRBJ2-7,TRBD1,CASSLNRGATYEQYF
TRBV12-3/TRBV12-4,TRBJ2-1,TRBD2,CASSLAGGHNEQFF
TRBV10-3,TRBJ2-5,TRBD1,CAISTGVEETQYF
TRBV7-9,TRBJ1-1,NA,CASSLGRYAEAFF
TRBV7-2,TRBJ2-7,NA,CASSRRPYEQYF
TRBV7-9,TRBJ2-3,NA,CASSPMGDFTDTQYF
TRBV20-1,TRBJ2-1,NA,CSAPQAGFLADEQFF
TRBV6-2/TRBV6-3,TRBJ1-1,TRBD1,CASRETTGGSGEAFF
TRBV11-3,TRBJ2-4,NA,CASSFGGNENIQYF
TRBV7-9,TRBJ2-5,NA,CASARTGTHQETQYF
TRBV5-1,TRBJ1-5,NA,CASSLEGGQNQPQHF